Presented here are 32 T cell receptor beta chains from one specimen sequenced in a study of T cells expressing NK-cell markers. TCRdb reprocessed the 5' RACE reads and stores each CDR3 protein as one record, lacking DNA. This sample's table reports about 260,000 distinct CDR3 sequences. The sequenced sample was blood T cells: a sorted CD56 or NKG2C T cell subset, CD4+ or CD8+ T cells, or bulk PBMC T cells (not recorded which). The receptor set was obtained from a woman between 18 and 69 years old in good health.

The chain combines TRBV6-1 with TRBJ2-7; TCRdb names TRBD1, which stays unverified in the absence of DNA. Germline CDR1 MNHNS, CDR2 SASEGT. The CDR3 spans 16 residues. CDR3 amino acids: CASSDRVAGSFYEQYF.

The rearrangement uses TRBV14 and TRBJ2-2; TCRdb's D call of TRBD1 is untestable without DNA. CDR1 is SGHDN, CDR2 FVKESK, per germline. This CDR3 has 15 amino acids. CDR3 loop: CASSHPVGGTGELFF.

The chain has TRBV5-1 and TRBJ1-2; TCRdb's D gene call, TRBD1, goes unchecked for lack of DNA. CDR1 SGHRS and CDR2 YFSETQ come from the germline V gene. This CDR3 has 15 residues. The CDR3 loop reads CASSLVPGTAYGYTF.

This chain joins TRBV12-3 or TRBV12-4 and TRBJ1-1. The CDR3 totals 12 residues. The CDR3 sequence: CASSPSWAEAFF.

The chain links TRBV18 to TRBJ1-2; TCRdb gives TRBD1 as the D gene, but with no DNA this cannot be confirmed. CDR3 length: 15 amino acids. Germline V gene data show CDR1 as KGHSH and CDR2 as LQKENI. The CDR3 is CASSPDRLPFYGYTF.

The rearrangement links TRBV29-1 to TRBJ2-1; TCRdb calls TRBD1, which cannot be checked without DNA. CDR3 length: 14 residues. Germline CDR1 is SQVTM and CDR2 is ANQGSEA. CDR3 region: CSVGTTGGYNEQFF.

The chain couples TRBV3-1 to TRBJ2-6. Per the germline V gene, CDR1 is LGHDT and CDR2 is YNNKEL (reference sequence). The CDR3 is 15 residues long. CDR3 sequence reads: CASCPGGSGANVLTF.

The CDR3 reads CASSLKGLAGNKETQYF. The rearrangement joins TRBV7-3 to TRBJ2-5; TCRdb's assignment of TRBD2 cannot be checked, as there is no DNA. There are 17 residues in the CDR3. Looked up from germline, CDR1 is SGHTA and CDR2 is FQGTGA.

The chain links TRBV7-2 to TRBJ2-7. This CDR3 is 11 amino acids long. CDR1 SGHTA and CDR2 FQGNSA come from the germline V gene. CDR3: CASSSYGEQYF.

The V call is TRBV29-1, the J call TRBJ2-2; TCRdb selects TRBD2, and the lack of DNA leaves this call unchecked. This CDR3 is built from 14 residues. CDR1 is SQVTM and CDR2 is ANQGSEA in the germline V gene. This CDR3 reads CSAGLAGHTGELFF.

The CDR3: CASSPRLVQETQYF. The V gene is TRBV7-2, the J gene TRBJ2-5; lacking DNA, the TRBD2 call made by TCRdb goes unchecked. The CDR3 is made up of 14 amino acids. Germline values: CDR1 SGHTA, CDR2 FQGNSA.

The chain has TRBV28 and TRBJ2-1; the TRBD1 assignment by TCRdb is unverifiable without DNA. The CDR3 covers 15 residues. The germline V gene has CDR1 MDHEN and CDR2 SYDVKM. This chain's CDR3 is CASSLRQVQSHEQFF.

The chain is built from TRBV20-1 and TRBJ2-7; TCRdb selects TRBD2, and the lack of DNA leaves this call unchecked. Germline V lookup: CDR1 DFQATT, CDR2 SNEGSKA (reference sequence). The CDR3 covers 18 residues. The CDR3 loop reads CSVNRRGLAGGGSYEQYF.

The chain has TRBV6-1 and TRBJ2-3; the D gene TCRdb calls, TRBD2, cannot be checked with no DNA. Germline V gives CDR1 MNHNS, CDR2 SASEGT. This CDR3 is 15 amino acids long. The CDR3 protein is CASSEPGLVRDTQYF.

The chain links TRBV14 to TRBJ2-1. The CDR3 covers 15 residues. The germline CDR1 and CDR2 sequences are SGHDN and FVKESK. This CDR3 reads CASSQVSGNYNEQFF. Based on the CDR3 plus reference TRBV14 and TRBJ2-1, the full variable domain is EAGVTQFPSHSVIEKGQTVTLRCDPISGHDNLYWYRRVMGKEIKFLLHFVKESKQDESGMPNNRFLAERTGGTYSTLKVQPAELEDSGVYFCASSQVSGNYNEQFFGPGTRLTVL.

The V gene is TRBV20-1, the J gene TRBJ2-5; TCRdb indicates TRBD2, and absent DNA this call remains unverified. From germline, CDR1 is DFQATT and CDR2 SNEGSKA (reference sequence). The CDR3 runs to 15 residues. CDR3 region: CSATPAGRVSETQYF.

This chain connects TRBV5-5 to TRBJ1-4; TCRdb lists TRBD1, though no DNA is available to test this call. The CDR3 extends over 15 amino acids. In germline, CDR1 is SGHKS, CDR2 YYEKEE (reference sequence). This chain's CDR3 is CASSWTRGLNEKLFF.

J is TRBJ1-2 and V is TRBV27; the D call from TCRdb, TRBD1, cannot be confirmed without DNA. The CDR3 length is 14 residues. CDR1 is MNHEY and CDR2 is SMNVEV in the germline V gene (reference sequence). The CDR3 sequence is CASSTGQGFYGYTF.

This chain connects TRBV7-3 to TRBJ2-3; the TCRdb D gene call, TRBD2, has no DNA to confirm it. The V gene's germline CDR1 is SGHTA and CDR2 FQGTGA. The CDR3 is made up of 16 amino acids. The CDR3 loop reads CASSLSKGPRTDTQYF.

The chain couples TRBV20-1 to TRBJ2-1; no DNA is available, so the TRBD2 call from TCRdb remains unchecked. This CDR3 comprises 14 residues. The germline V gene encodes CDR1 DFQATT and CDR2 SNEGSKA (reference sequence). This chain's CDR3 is CSARASGGYNEQFF.

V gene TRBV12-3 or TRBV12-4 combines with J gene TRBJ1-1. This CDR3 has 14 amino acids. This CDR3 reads CASSSSQSGFEAFF.

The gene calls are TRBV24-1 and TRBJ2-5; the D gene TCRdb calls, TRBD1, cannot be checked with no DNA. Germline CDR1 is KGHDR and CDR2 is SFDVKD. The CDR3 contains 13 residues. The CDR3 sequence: CATSDSSQETQYF.

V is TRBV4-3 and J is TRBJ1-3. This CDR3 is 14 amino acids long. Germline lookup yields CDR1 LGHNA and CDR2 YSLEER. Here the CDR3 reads CASSLEGGGNTIYF.

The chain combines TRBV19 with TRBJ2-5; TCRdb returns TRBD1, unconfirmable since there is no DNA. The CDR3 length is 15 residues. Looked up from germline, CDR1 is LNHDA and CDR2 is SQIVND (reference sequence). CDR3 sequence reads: CASSMQWGTQETQYF.

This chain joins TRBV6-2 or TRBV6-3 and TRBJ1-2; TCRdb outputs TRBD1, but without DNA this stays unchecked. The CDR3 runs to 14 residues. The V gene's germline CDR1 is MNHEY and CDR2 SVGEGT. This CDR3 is CASRRDRSSYGYTF.

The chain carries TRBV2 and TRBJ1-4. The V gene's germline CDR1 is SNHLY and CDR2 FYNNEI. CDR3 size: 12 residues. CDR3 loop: CASSTDVEKLFF.

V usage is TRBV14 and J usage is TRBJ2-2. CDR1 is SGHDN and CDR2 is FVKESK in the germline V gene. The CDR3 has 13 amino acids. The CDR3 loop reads CASSQSVTGELFF.

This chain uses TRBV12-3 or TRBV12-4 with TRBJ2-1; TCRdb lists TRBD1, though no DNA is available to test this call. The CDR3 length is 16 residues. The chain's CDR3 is CASSPSGGLSYNEQFF.

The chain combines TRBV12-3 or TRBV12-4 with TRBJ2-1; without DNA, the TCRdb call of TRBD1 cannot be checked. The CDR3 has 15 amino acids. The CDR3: CASSLWGREYNEQFF.

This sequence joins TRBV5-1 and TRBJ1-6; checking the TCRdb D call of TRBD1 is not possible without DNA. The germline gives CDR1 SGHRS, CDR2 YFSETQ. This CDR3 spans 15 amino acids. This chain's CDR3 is CASSLRAEGNSPLHF.

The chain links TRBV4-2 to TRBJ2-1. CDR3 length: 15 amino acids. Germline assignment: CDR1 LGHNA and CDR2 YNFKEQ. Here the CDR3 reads CASSQYSGTYNEQFF.

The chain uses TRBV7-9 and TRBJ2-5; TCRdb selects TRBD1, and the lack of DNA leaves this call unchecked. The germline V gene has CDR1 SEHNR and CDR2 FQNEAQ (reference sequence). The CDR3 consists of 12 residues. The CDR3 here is CASSRPPGTQYF.